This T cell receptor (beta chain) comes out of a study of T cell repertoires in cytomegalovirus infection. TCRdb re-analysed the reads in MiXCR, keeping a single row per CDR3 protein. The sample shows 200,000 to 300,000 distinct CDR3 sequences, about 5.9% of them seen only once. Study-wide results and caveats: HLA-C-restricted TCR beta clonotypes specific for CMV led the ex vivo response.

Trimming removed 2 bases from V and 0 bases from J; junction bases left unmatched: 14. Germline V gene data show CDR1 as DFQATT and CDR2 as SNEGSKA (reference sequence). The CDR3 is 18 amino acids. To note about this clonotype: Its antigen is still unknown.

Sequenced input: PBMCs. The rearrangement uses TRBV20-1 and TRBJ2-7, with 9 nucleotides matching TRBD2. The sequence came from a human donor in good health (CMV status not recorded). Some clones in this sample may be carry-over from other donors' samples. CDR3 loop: CSARLGAGGSQSSYEQYF. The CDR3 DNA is TGCAGTGCTAGACTGGGAGCGGGGGGTTCCCAGAGCTCCTACGAGCAGTACTTC.